A single sample gave rise to the 18 T cell receptor beta chains below, sequenced in a study of cytomegalovirus exposure and HLA in healthy donors. Measured with immunoSEQ multiplex PCR; TCRdb has only the in-frame clones, and not every one. Of about 200,000 clones listed, approximately 87% are singletons. The sequencing input was PBMCs. The receptors were gathered from a young woman in good health and CMV-seronegative.

The rearrangement joins TRBV28 to TRBJ2-3; the D gene is possibly TRBD2 (5 bases). The CDR3 extends over 15 amino acids. Germline-derived CDR1 and CDR2 are MDHEN and SYDVKM. Trimming left V 7 bases short and J 3 bases short, with 17 bases between. In DNA form, the CDR3 reads TGTGCCAGCAAATCGGGGATAAGGCGAACAGATACGCAGTATTTT. It specifies CASKSGIRRTDTQYF.

The V and J genes are TRBV2 and TRBJ1-1, with D unclear. V lost 4 bases to trimming and J lost 5 bases, with 17 bases between them. Looked up from germline, CDR1 is SNHLY and CDR2 is FYNNEI. The CDR3 consists of 15 residues. The CDR3 sequence: CASSGGRNLGTEAFF. CDR3 nucleotides: TGTGCCAGCAGTGGCGGCAGGAACTTGGGGACTGAAGCTTTCTTT.

This clone turned up a few times. The chain is built from TRBV6-6 and TRBJ2-7, with TRBD2 matching 11 bases. Per germline, CDR1 MNHNY and CDR2 SVGAGI (reference sequence). The CDR3 is 14 amino acids. V shed 2 bases, J shed 3 bases, and the junction held 0 bases outside the gene matches. The CDR3 nucleotides are TGTGCCAGCAGTTACGGGACTAGCGGCTACGAGCAGTACTTC. Its translation is CASSYGTSGYEQYF.

This clone was counted only a few times. This chain links TRBV2 with TRBJ1-2; D is unresolved. The CDR3 loop spans 13 amino acids. Trimming left V 4 bases short and J 8 bases short, with 14 bases between. CDR1 is SNHLY, CDR2 FYNNEI, per germline. CDR3 bases: TGTGCCAGCAGTGTTAGCAAAGGGCACGGCTACACCTTC. This gives the protein CASSVSKGHGYTF.

The chain links TRBV9 to TRBJ1-3; maybe TRBD1 (5 bases). Germline CDR1 SGDLS, CDR2 YYNGEE. The CDR3 covers 18 residues. Between the trimmed V and J ends, which lost 0 bases and 0 bases, there was a span of 16 bases. The CDR3 reads CASSVDGGQIFSGNTIYF. CDR3 nucleotide sequence: TGTGCCAGCAGCGTAGATGGAGGACAAATATTCTCTGGAAACACCATATATTTT.

The chain carries TRBV29-1 and TRBJ2-2; D possibly corresponds to TRBD2 (6 bases). The V and J ends lost 7 bases and 4 bases respectively, with 19 bases between them. CDR3 size: 15 residues. The germline V gene encodes CDR1 SQVTM and CDR2 ANQGSEA. CDR3 DNA: TGCAGCGCCGAGGGTCAGGGAGGAAGCACCGGGGAGCTGTTTTTT. Its translation: CSAEGQGGSTGELFF.

V usage is TRBV6-6 and J usage is TRBJ2-3; D is undetermined. The ends were cut back, 10 bases at V and 4 bases at J, with 15 bases in the middle. Germline V gene lookup returns CDR1 MNHNY and CDR2 SVGAGI (reference sequence). The CDR3 loop spans 13 amino acids. The CDR3 loop reads CATGNRWADTQYF. The CDR3 nucleotides are TGTGCCACCGGAAATCGGTGGGCAGATACGCAGTATTTT.

The V call is TRBV27, the J call TRBJ2-2; no definite D call. V shed 10 bases and J shed 1 base, with 10 bases lying between them. This CDR3 comprises 13 residues. Looked up from germline, CDR1 is MNHEY and CDR2 is SMNVEV (reference sequence). The CDR3 coding sequence is TGTGCCATCCAGGAACGGAACACCGGGGAGCTGTTTTTT. It encodes CAIQERNTGELFF.

The rearrangement joins TRBV5-1 to TRBJ2-1; unclear D gene. The germline V and J ends were trimmed by 7 bases and 8 bases, with 1 base remaining between them. Germline V CDR1 and CDR2: SGHRS, YFSETQ. This CDR3 is 8 amino acids long. The CDR3 loop is CASDEQFF. The CDR3, as DNA: TGCGCCAGCGATGAGCAGTTCTTC. Looking up the rest from reference TRBV5-1 and TRBJ2-1 gives the full variable domain: KAGVTQTPRYLIKTRGQQVTLSCSPISGHRSVSWYQQTPGQGLQFLFEYFSETQRNKGNFPGRFSGRQFSNSRSEMNVSTLELGDSALYLCASDEQFFGPGTRLTVL.

The chain employs TRBV2 and TRBJ2-1; D is unresolved. The CDR3 contains 15 residues. Trimming removed 3 bases from V and 3 bases from J, with 12 bases in between. CDR1 is SNHLY, CDR2 FYNNEI, per germline. The CDR3 nucleotides are TGTGCCAGCAGTGATCGGCGCCTGGGCTACAATGAGCAGTTCTTC. This gives the protein CASSDRRLGYNEQFF. The full variable domain, completed using reference TRBV2 and TRBJ2-1, is EPEVTQTPSHQVTQMGQEVILRCVPISNHLYFYWYRQILGQKVEFLVSFYNNEISEKSEIFDDQFSVERPDGSNFTLKIRSTKLEDSAMYFCASSDRRLGYNEQFFGPGTRLTVL.

This chain links TRBV6-5 with TRBJ2-2; D not resolved. Germline values: CDR1 MNHEY, CDR2 SVGAGI. The V gene lost 5 bases and the J gene lost 6 bases, with 10 bases spanning the gap. The CDR3 has 13 residues. The DNA of the CDR3 is TGTGCCAGCAGTACCCCCCCGGCCGGGGAGCTGTTTTTT. This translates into CASSTPPAGELFF.

The gene calls are TRBV28 and TRBJ1-2; D remains ambiguous. The germline V gene has CDR1 MDHEN and CDR2 SYDVKM. The CDR3 contains 13 residues. V was cut by 6 bases and J by 0 bases, with 8 bases left in between. CDR3 amino acids: CASRDGANYGYTF. The DNA for the CDR3 is TGTGCCAGCAGGGACGGCGCTAACTATGGCTACACCTTC.

CDR3 bases: TGTGCCAGCAGCTTAACGAACGGCGAGCAGTACTTC. Residues: CASSLTNGEQYF. The chain carries TRBV7-3 and TRBJ2-7; no clear D. V lost 0 bases and J lost 6, with 6 bases in between. Germline assignment: CDR1 SGHTA and CDR2 FQGTGA. The CDR3 contains 12 residues.

The V call is TRBV7-6, the J call TRBJ1-2; TRBD1 aligns across 7 bases. V shed 4 bases, J shed 4 bases, and the junction held 6 bases outside the gene matches. This CDR3 contains 14 residues. Germline CDR1 is SGHVS and CDR2 is FNYEAQ. The DNA of the CDR3 is TGTGCCAGCAGCTACGGACAGGCACCCTATGGCTACACCTTC. Encoded protein: CASSYGQAPYGYTF. The full variable domain, completed using reference TRBV7-6 and TRBJ1-2, is GAGVSQSPRYKVTKRGQDVALRCDPISGHVSLYWYRQALGQGPEFLTYFNYEAQQDKSGLPNDRFSAERPEGSISTLTIQRTEQRDSAMYRCASSYGQAPYGYTFGSGTRLTVV.

The V call is TRBV19, the J call TRBJ2-7; perhaps TRBD2 as D (5 bases). The CDR3 extends over 11 amino acids. Trimming took off 8 bases at V and 3 bases at J, with 8 bases between the two ends. Germline values: CDR1 LNHDA, CDR2 SQIVND (reference sequence). The CDR3 coding sequence is TGTGCCAGTCGGGCGGGCTACGAGCAGTACTTC. Translating gives CASRAGYEQYF. The whole variable domain, remainder taken from reference TRBV19 and TRBJ2-7, is DGGITQSPKYLFRKEGQNVTLSCEQNLNHDAMYWYRQDPGQGLRLIYYSQIVNDFQKGDIAEGYSVSREKKESFPLTVTSAQKNPTAFYLCASRAGYEQYFGPGTRLTVT.

The chain couples TRBV27 to TRBJ1-2; 10 bases fit TRBD1. CDR1 MNHEY and CDR2 SMNVEV come from the germline V gene (reference sequence). The CDR3 has 19 residues. V shed 0 bases, J shed 5 bases, and the junction held 15 bases outside the gene matches. CDR3 in amino acids: CASSLSSTSYSGQGYGYTF. As DNA, the CDR3 is TGTGCCAGCAGTTTATCCTCAACCTCCTACTCGGGACAGGGGTATGGCTACACCTTC.

This chain joins TRBV29-1 and TRBJ1-4; 11 nucleotides align to TRBD1. CDR1 SQVTM and CDR2 ANQGSEA come from the germline V gene. CDR3 length equals 16 residues. V lost 4 bases and J lost 8; bases outside the gene matches: 12. DNA of the CDR3: TGCAGCGTTGGAGAGGGGGACAGGGGGATAGGAGAAAAACTGTTTTTT. This codes for CSVGEGDRGIGEKLFF.

The chain joins TRBV28 to TRBJ1-3; TRBD1 matches at 9 bases. The CDR3 loop spans 16 amino acids. Trimming at V came to 4 bases and at J to 2 bases, leaving 6 bases not matched to a gene. The germline V gene has CDR1 MDHEN and CDR2 SYDVKM. The chain's CDR3 is CASSSPGQGPGNTIYF. The CDR3 DNA sequence: TGTGCCAGCAGTTCACCGGGACAGGGACCTGGAAACACCATATATTTT.